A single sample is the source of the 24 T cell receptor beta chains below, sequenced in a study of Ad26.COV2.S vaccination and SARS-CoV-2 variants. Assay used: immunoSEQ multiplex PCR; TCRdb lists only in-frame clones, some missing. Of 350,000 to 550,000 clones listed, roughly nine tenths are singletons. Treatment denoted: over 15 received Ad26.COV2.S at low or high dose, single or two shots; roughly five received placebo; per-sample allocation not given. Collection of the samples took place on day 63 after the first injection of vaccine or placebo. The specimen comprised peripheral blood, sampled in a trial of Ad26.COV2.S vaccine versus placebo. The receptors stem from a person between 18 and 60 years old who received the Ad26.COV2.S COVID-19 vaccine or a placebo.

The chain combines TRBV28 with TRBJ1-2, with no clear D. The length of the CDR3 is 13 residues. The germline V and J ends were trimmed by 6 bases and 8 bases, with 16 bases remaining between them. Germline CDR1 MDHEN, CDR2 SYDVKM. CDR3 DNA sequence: TGTGCCAGCAGCTCGGACCTTATTGAGGGCTACACCTTC. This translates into CASSSDLIEGYTF.

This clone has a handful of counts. The CDR3 nucleotides read TGTGCCAGCAGCTCCACTAGCGAGTCGGGTTTCGAGCAGTACGTC. The encoded protein is CASSSTSESGFEQYV. The chain combines TRBV7-2 with TRBJ2-7, with 7 positions matching TRBD2. The germline CDR1 and CDR2 sequences are SGHTA and FQGNSA. Germline trimming cut 4 bases from V and 6 bases from J; bases unmatched to any gene: 12. This CDR3 region has 15 residues.

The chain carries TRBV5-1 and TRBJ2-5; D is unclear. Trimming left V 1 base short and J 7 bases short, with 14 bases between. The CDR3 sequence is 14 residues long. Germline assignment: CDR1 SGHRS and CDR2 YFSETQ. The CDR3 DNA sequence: TGCGCCAGCAGCTTGCTAGGTCTCCCAGGGACCCAGTACTTC. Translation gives CASSLLGLPGTQYF.

The CDR3 DNA reads as TGTGCCAGCAGCCGGGGGTCGACTAACTACGAGCAGTACTTC. It is translated as CASSRGSTNYEQYF. This chain uses TRBV7-6 with TRBJ2-7; tentative D call: TRBD2 (6 bases). This CDR3 contains 14 residues. Trimming pared 5 bases from V and 3 bases from J, leaving 14 bases between. CDR1 is SGHVS and CDR2 is FNYEAQ in the germline V gene.

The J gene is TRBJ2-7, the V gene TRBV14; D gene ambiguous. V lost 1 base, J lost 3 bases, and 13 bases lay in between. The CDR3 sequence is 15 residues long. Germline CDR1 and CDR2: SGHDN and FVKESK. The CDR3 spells CASSQVFKRHYEQYF. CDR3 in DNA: TGTGCCAGCAGCCAAGTCTTTAAACGGCACTACGAGCAGTACTTC. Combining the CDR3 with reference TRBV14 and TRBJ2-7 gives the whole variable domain EAGVTQFPSHSVIEKGQTVTLRCDPISGHDNLYWYRRVMGKEIKFLLHFVKESKQDESGMPNNRFLAERTGGTYSTLKVQPAELEDSGVYFCASSQVFKRHYEQYFGPGTRLTVT.

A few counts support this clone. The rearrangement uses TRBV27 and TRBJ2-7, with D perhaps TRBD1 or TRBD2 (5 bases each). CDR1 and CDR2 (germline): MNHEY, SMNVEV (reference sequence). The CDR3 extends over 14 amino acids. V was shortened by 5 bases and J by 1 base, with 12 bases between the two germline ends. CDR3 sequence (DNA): TGTGCCAGCAGTCCCGGGACGGCTTCCTACGAGCAGTACTTC. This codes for CASSPGTASYEQYF.

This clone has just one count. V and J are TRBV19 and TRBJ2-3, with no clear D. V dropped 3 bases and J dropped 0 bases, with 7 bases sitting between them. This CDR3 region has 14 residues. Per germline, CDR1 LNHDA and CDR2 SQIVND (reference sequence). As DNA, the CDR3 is TGTGCCAGTAGTATCGGCGGTAGCACAGATACGCAGTATTTT. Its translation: CASSIGGSTDTQYF.

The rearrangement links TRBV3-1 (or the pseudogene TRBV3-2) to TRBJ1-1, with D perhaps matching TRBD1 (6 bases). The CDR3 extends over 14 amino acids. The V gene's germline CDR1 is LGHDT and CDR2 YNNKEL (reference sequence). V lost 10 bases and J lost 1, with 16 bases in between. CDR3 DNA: TGTGCCACCCAAACCAGGGACAAGAACACTGAAGCTTTCTTT. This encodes CATQTRDKNTEAFF.

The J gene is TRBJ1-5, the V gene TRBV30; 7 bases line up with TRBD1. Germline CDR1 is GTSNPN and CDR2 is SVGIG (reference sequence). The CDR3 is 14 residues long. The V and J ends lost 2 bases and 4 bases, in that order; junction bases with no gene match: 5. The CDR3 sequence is CAWSNRGRNQPQHF. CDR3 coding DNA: TGTGCCTGGAGTAACAGGGGCAGAAATCAGCCCCAGCATTTT.

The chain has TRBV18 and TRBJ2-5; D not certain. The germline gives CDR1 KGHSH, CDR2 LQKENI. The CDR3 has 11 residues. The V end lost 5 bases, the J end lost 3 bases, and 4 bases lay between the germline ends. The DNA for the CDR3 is TGTGCCAGCTCAGGAGAAGAGACCCAGTACTTC. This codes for CASSGEETQYF.

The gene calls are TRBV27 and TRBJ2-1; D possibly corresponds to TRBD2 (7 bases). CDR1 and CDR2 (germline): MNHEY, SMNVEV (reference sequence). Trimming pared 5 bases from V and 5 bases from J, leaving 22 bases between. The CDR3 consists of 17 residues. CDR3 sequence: CASSPLPKGGRHNEQFF. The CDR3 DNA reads TGTGCCAGCAGTCCTCTCCCGAAGGGGGGGCGGCACAATGAGCAGTTCTTC.

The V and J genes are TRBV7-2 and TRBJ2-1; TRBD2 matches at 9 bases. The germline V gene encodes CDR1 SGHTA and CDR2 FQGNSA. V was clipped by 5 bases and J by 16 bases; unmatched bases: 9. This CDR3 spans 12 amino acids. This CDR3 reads CASSLSGGPEFF. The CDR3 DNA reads TGTGCCAGCAGCCTAAGCGGGGGGCCGGAATTCTTC. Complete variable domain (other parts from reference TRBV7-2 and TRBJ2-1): GAGVSQSPSNKVTEKGKDVELRCDPISGHTALYWYRQSLGQGLEFLIYFQGNSAPDKSGLPSDRFSAERTGGSVSTLTIQRTQQEDSAVYLCASSLSGGPEFFGPGTRLTVL.

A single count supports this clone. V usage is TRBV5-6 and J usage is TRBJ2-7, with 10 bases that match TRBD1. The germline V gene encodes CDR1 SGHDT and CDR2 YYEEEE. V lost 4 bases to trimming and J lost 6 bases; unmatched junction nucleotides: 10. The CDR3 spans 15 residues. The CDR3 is CASSVLTGGLSEQYV. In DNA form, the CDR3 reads TGTGCCAGCAGCGTACTGACAGGGGGCTTATCCGAGCAGTACGTC.

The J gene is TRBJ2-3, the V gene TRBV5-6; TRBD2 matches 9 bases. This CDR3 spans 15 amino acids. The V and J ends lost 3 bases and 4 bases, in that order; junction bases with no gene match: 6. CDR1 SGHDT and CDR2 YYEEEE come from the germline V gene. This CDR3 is CASSSLGLASDTQYF. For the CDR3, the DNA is TGTGCCAGCAGCTCGCTAGGACTAGCGTCAGATACGCAGTATTTT.

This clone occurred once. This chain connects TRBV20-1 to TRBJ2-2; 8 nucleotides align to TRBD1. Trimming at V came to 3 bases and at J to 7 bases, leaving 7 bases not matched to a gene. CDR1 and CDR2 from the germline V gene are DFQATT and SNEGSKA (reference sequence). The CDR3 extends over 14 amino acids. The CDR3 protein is CSASDRGTGGELFF. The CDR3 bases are TGCAGTGCTAGTGACAGGGGAACGGGCGGGGAGCTGTTTTTT.

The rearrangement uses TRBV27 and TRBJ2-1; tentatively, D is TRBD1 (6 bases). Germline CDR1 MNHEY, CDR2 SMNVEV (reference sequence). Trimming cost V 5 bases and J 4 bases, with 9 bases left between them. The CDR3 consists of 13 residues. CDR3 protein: CASSGDRYNEQFF. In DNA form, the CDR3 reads TGTGCCAGCAGTGGAGACAGGTACAATGAGCAGTTCTTC.

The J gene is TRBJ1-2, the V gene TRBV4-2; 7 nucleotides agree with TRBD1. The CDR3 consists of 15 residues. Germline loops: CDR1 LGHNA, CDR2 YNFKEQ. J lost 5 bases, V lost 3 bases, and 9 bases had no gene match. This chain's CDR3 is CASSQMEGASYGYTF. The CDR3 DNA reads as TGTGCCAGCAGCCAGATGGAGGGGGCGTCATATGGCTACACCTTC.

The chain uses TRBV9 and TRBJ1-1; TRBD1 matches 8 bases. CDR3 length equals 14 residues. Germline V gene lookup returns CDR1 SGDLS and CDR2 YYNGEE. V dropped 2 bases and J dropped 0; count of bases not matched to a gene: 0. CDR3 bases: TGTGCCAGCAGCGTGGACAGGGTGAACACTGAAGCTTTCTTT. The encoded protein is CASSVDRVNTEAFF.

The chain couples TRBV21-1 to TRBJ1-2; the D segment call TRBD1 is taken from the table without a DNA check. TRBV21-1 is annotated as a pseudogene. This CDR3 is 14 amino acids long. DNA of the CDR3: TGTGCCAGCAGAGTTCCGGGACAGGGTGATGGCTACACCTTC. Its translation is CASRVPGQGDGYTF.

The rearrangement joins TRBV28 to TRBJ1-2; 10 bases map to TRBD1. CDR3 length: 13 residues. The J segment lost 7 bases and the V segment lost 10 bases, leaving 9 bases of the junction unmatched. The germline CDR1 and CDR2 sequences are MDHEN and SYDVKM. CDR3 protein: CATGTGDRGGYTF. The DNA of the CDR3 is TGTGCCACCGGGACAGGGGATAGGGGTGGCTACACCTTC.

DNA of the CDR3: TGCGCCAGCAGCCGGGGACTAGCGGGGGTGGGTATCTACGAGCAGTACTTC. Translating it yields CASSRGLAGVGIYEQYF. The rearrangement uses TRBV5-1 and TRBJ2-7; the match to TRBD2 covers 14 bases. CDR1 SGHRS and CDR2 YFSETQ come from the germline V gene. This CDR3 is built from 17 residues. V shed 4 bases and J 3 bases; nucleotides not matched to a gene: 9.

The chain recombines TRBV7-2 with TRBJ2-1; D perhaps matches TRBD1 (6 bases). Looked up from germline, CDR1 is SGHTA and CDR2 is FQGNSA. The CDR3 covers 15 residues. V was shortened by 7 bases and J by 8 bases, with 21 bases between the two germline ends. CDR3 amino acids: CASNLFNRALHEQFF. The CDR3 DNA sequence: TGTGCCAGCAACCTTTTTAACAGGGCCTTACATGAGCAGTTCTTC.

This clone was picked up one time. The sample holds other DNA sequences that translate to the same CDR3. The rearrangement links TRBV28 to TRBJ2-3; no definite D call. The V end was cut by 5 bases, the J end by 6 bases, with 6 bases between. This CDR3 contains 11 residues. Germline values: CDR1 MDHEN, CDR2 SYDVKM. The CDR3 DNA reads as TGTGCCAGCAGTCTGGTCGATACGCAGTATTTT. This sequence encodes CASSLVDTQYF.

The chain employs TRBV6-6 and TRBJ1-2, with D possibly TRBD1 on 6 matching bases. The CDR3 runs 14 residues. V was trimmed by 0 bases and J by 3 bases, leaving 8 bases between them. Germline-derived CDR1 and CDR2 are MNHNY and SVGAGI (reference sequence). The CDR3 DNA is TGTGCCAGCAGTTACTCTCAGGGGTACTATGGCTACACCTTC. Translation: CASSYSQGYYGYTF.